One and the same sample provided the 19 T cell receptor beta chains below, sequenced in a study of OX40 agonist ivuxolimab in advanced cancers. Using immunoSEQ multiplex PCR, the repertoire was profiled, and TCRdb retains in-frame clones only, with some absent. The data contain about 71,000 clones, 80% to 85% of them seen just once; the ten biggest clones take up roughly 0.85%. The sample in question was CD4+ or CD8+ T cells sorted from blood, obtained in a trial of the OX40 agonist ivuxolimab. These receptors were collected from an adult with an advanced solid tumor such as melanoma, head and neck, liver or kidney cancer.

The chain combines TRBV4-3 with TRBJ2-1; D is ambiguous. Trimming left V 0 bases short and J 9 bases short, with 15 bases between. Germline-derived CDR1 and CDR2 are LGHNA and YSLEER. The CDR3 loop spans 15 amino acids. CDR3 in DNA: TGCGCCAGCAGCCAAGAACCCTTGACGACGGGTGAGCAGTTCTTC. It codes for CASSQEPLTTGEQFF.

This rearrangement joins TRBV6-4 to TRBJ1-2, with a possible D match to TRBD1 (5 bases). The CDR3 extends over 14 amino acids. Trimming stripped 3 bases from V and 4 bases from J, with 12 bases between. Per germline, CDR1 MRHNA and CDR2 SNTAGT. Here the CDR3 DNA reads TGTGCCAGCAGTGAGGACAATGGGGGCTATGGCTACACCTTC. It yields the protein CASSEDNGGYGYTF.

The V call is TRBV10-3, the J call TRBJ1-5; D uncertain. Trimming took 8 bases from V and 5 from J, leaving 4 bases between them. Germline V gene lookup returns CDR1 ENHRY and CDR2 SYGVKD. The CDR3 spans 10 residues. The CDR3 bases are TGTGCCATCGGGGATCAGCCCCAGCATTTT. Its protein is CAIGDQPQHF.

This clone was detected a few times. The chain links TRBV9 to TRBJ2-5; possible D gene TRBD2, 5 bases. V was pared by 0 bases and J by 5 bases, with 11 bases between. The CDR3 runs 14 residues. Germline CDR1 is SGDLS and CDR2 is YYNGEE. The CDR3 sequence: CASSVGASYETQYF. The DNA for the CDR3 is TGTGCCAGCAGCGTAGGAGCTAGCTACGAGACCCAGTACTTC.

The chain carries TRBV28 and TRBJ1-2; D uncertain. Germline CDR1 reads MDHEN; CDR2 reads SYDVKM. Trimming took 4 bases from V and 7 from J, leaving 10 bases between them. The CDR3 has 12 amino acids. CDR3 DNA sequence: TGTGCCAGCAGTTCGGTCCTGGGTGGCTACACCTTC. Translating gives CASSSVLGGYTF.

V gene TRBV18 combines with J gene TRBJ2-1; the D is unclear. Trimming removed 0 bases at V and 8 bases at J, with 17 bases between. Germline V gene data show CDR1 as KGHSH and CDR2 as LQKENI. CDR3 length: 16 amino acids. The CDR3 is CASSPPTPPLRDEQFF. CDR3 coding DNA: TGTGCCAGCTCACCACCTACTCCCCCCCTACGTGATGAGCAGTTCTTC.

This clone was detected only once. The CDR3 DNA follows: TGTGCCAGCAGAACCCCCGGGACAGGGGGAGAAAAACTGTTTTTT. This gives the protein CASRTPGTGGEKLFF. The chain links TRBV6-1 to TRBJ1-4; TRBD1 matches at 11 bases. Germline CDR1 reads MNHNS; CDR2 reads SASEGT. The CDR3 contains 15 residues. J gave up 8 bases and V 6 bases, and 8 bases lay outside the gene matches.

The rearrangement uses TRBV5-6 and TRBJ2-1; D remains unclear. Trimming took off 1 base at V and 0 bases at J, with 8 bases between the two ends. This CDR3 spans 15 amino acids. CDR1 and CDR2 from the germline V gene are SGHDT and YYEEEE. CDR3: CASSLMESSYNEQFF. The CDR3 bases are TGTGCCAGCAGCTTGATGGAAAGCTCCTACAATGAGCAGTTCTTC.

The J gene is TRBJ2-1, the V gene TRBV7-2, with D maybe TRBD1 (5 bases). Germline assignment: CDR1 SGHTA and CDR2 FQGNSA. Trimming took off 5 bases at V and 3 bases at J, with 11 bases between the two ends. This CDR3 contains 14 residues. CDR3: CASSIQGRYNEQFF. In DNA form, the CDR3 reads TGTGCCAGCAGCATCCAGGGCCGCTACAATGAGCAGTTCTTC.

In its sample, this clone was seen a few times. The rearrangement joins TRBV9 to TRBJ1-5; 10 nucleotides match TRBD1. The J segment lost 2 bases and the V segment lost 3 bases, leaving 5 bases of the junction unmatched. Germline V gene lookup returns CDR1 SGDLS and CDR2 YYNGEE. The CDR3 consists of 16 residues. The CDR3 DNA follows: TGTGCCAGCAGCGGCGGGACAGGGGAGGGCAATCAGCCCCAGCATTTT. Protein: CASSGGTGEGNQPQHF.

V usage is TRBV5-1 and J usage is TRBJ1-2; D uncertain. The CDR3 contains 14 residues. Germline V gives CDR1 SGHRS, CDR2 YFSETQ. Trimming left V 0 bases short and J 2 bases short, with 8 bases between. The CDR3 nucleotides read TGCGCCAGCAGCTTGGATGGGCAAAACTATGGCTACACCTTC. As protein: CASSLDGQNYGYTF.

The gene calls are TRBV19 and TRBJ1-2; D remains unclear. The germline V gene encodes CDR1 LNHDA and CDR2 SQIVND (reference sequence). This CDR3 contains 12 residues. Trimming removed 6 bases at V and 1 base at J, with 6 bases between. Here the CDR3 reads CASSYLNYGYTF. CDR3 DNA: TGTGCCAGTAGCTATCTTAACTATGGCTACACCTTC.

The chain links TRBV10-1 to TRBJ2-3; D is uncertain. CDR3 length: 14 amino acids. The V end was cut by 5 bases, the J end by 0 bases, with 9 bases between. CDR1 is WNHNN and CDR2 is SYGVQD in the germline V gene (reference sequence). CDR3 coding DNA: TGCGCCAGCAGTAAAAGCCCTAGCACAGATACGCAGTATTTT. Amino acid sequence: CASSKSPSTDTQYF.

The chain joins TRBV18 to TRBJ2-1, with 9 bases matching TRBD2. V was pared by 2 bases and J by 7 bases, with 6 bases of the junction left unmatched. CDR1 is KGHSH, CDR2 LQKENI, per germline. This CDR3 contains 15 residues. The CDR3 spells CASSPRTSETNEQFF. The CDR3 DNA reads as TGTGCCAGCTCACCAAGGACTAGCGAGACAAATGAGCAGTTCTTC.

The chain carries TRBV11-3 and TRBJ2-1, with 7 bases fitting TRBD2. The CDR3 consists of 17 residues. Losses at the gene ends were 5 bases for V and 8 bases for J; bases not matched to a gene: 18. Germline CDR1 reads SGHNT; CDR2 reads YENEEA. CDR3 nucleotides: TGTGCCAGCAGCCTTAGTTGGGTCTCGCGGGAGAACGATGAGCAGTTCTTC. The encoded protein is CASSLSWVSRENDEQFF.

The CDR3 nucleotides are TGTGCCAGCTCTCTTCAGGGGGGTAACACTGAAGCTTTCTTT. Encoded protein: CASSLQGGNTEAFF. The rearrangement uses TRBV18 and TRBJ1-1; the match to TRBD1 covers 7 bases. The CDR3 runs to 14 residues. Germline trimming cut 6 bases from V and 2 bases from J; bases unmatched to any gene: 6. The germline CDR1 and CDR2 sequences are KGHSH and LQKENI.

This rearrangement joins TRBV7-8 to TRBJ1-2; D gene unclear. CDR3 size: 13 residues. CDR1 and CDR2 from the germline V gene are SGHVS and FQNEAQ. V gave up 2 bases and J gave up 5 bases, with 9 bases separating them. CDR3 sequence reads: CASSLLSYYGYTF. In nucleotides, the CDR3 is TGTGCCAGCAGCTTATTGAGTTATTATGGCTACACCTTC.

The rearrangement joins TRBV7-6 to TRBJ2-2; the D call may be TRBD1 or TRBD2 (7 bases each). CDR1 and CDR2 (germline): SGHVS, FNYEAQ. Between the trimmed V and J ends, which lost 5 bases and 7 bases, there was a span of 20 bases. CDR3 size: 16 residues. This CDR3 reads CASSPRLRGGGGELFF. Written as DNA, the CDR3 is TGTGCCAGCAGCCCCCGCCTCAGGGGGGGCGGCGGGGAGCTGTTTTTT. The variable domain in full, completed from reference TRBV7-6 and TRBJ2-2, reads GAGVSQSPRYKVTKRGQDVALRCDPISGHVSLYWYRQALGQGPEFLTYFNYEAQQDKSGLPNDRFSAERPEGSISTLTIQRTEQRDSAMYRCASSPRLRGGGGELFFGEGSRLTVL.

This chain uses TRBV7-3 with TRBJ2-1; TRBD1 or TRBD2 may be the D gene (5 bases each). The V end lost 5 bases, the J end lost 9 bases, and 14 bases lay between the germline ends. Germline loops: CDR1 SGHTA, CDR2 FQGTGA. The CDR3 loop spans 13 amino acids. DNA of the CDR3: TGTGCCAGCAGCGTATCGGTTGGGGGTGAGCAGTTCTTC. Translation: CASSVSVGGEQFF. Variable domain in full (rest from reference TRBV7-3 and TRBJ2-1): GAGVSQTPSNKVTEKGKYVELRCDPISGHTALYWYRQSLGQGPEFLIYFQGTGAADDSGLPNDRFFAVRPEGSVSTLKIQRTERGDSAVYLCASSVSVGGEQFFGPGTRLTVL.